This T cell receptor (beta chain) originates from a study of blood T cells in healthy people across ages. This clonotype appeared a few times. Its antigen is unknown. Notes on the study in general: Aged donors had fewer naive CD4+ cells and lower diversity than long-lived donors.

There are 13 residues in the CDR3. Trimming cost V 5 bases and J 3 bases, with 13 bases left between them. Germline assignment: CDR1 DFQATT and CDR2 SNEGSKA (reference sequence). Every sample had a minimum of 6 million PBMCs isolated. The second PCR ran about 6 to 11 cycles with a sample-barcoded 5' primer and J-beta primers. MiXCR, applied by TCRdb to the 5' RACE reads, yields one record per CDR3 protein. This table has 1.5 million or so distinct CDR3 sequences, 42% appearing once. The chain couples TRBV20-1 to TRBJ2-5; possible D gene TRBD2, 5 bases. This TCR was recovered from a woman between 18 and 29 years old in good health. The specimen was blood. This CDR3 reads CSAPRSREETQYF. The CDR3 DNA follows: TGCAGTGCTCCTCGTTCGAGGGAAGAGACCCAGTACTTC.